This paragraph reports one T cell receptor beta chain. MiXCR, run by TCRdb on the multiplex PCR reads, gives a single entry per CDR3 protein. This sample has about 200,000 distinct CDR3 sequences; less than 45% occur once, and the top ten carry over 3.5%. CDR1 DFQATT and CDR2 SNEGSKA come from the germline V gene (reference sequence). The CDR3 is made up of 14 amino acids. V shed 6 bases, J shed 6 bases, and the junction held 4 bases outside the gene matches. The lymph nodes were axillary draining lymph nodes from breast cancer patients. This sample was included in a study of breast tumors, draining lymph nodes, adjacent tissues.

Sequences were obtained from axillary lymph node tissue. This receptor was obtained from a female donor with breast cancer. Some clones in this sample may be carry-over from other donors' samples. The chain carries TRBV20-1 and TRBJ2-3; 15 positions agree with TRBD2. The CDR3 nucleotides are TGCAGTGCCGAGGGGACTAGCGGGGGGGATACGCAGTATTTT. Translation: CSAEGTSGGDTQYF.